This paragraph covers one TCR beta chain sequence. These data are taken from a study of blood T cell repertoires in COVID-19. For the study at large: Whether acute or convalescent, the COVID-19 samples came from the United States, Italy and Spain. From T cells, B-cell-depleted T cells, or PBMCs came the material, which was cDNA or gDNA.

Original processing methods: Estimates of nucleated cell counts were drawn from the amplification of reference gene primers. Some clones are missing from TCRdb's copy, which holds only in-frame ones; the method was immunoSEQ multiplex PCR. Clonal size and the V and J genes are those of that table, whereas D and trimming came from the DNA. The table records under 500,000 clones, around 89% of them present only once. The CDR3 is made up of 15 amino acids. V gave up 4 bases and J gave up 4 bases; unmatched junction bases: 7. Germline V CDR1 and CDR2: SGHRS, YFSETQ. Sequenced sample: peripheral blood. The rearrangement uses TRBV5-1 and TRBJ2-2, with 7 bases fitting TRBD1. The TCR originated in a woman aged 25 to 45 with acute or convalescent COVID-19. CDR3 sequence reads: CASSPQGSSTGELFF. In DNA, the CDR3 is TGCGCCAGCAGCCCACAGGGGTCGAGCACCGGGGAGCTGTTTTTT.